These 17 T cell receptor beta chains share one sample of origin, sequenced in a study of regulatory T cells in long-lasting Graves disease. Time point in this sample: persistent/refractory GD, antithyroid drugs over 5 years with positive TRAb. The authors made the TCR library using RNA they extracted from PBMCs. Through Arm-PCR of CDR3 regions and iRepertoire HTBI primers, TCR beta libraries were built. TCRdb reprocessed the multiplex PCR reads via MiXCR and lists one record per CDR3 protein. The data hold hundreds of thousands of distinct CDR3 sequences, with 22% observed a single time. The sample was peripheral blood mononuclear cells (PBMCs), taken when the disease was refractory, from a patient treated with antithyroid drugs. These receptor sequences come from a female donor with Graves disease.

This clonotype has at least ten counts. This chain joins TRBV7-9 and TRBJ1-6, with D unclear. CDR1 and CDR2 (germline): SEHNR, FQNEAQ (reference sequence). V lost 5 bases and J lost 0, with 14 bases in between. The CDR3 sequence is 17 residues long. The DNA of the CDR3 is TGTGCCAGCAGCCCTGGGCAGCCCAGCTCCTATAATTCACCCCTCCACTTT. Amino acid sequence: CASSPGQPSSYNSPLHF.

Turning to this clonotype: A much bigger clone sits one base away, suggesting this may be a read error. The V gene is TRBV6-9, the J gene TRBJ2-5; 8 bases are a match to TRBD2. This CDR3 is built from 14 residues. Germline CDR1 and CDR2: MNHGY and SVAAGI. Here the CDR3 reads CVSSYRGGKETQYF. For the CDR3, the DNA is TGTGTCAGCAGTTACCGCGGGGGGAAAGAGACCCAGTACTTC.

This clonotype has a count of ten or more. This chain links TRBV24-1 with TRBJ1-1; D is perhaps TRBD1 (5 bases). The CDR3 runs to 15 residues. The germline gives CDR1 KGHDR, CDR2 SFDVKD. V lost 3 bases and J lost 3, with 13 bases in between. CDR3 protein: CATSDASGGDTEAFF. The CDR3 region has the DNA TGTGCCACCAGTGATGCCTCCGGGGGGGACACTGAAGCTTTCTTT.

The V gene is TRBV5-1, the J gene TRBJ2-5, with 11 bases that match TRBD2. V lost 8 bases to trimming and J lost 1 base; unmatched junction nucleotides: 22. The germline CDR1 and CDR2 sequences are SGHRS and YFSETQ. This CDR3 has 20 residues. The CDR3 DNA follows: TGCGCCAGTAGAGCGTCTTTTAACATTGTGGGGACTAGCGGCCAAGAGACCCAGTACTTC. Amino acid sequence: CASRASFNIVGTSGQETQYF.

This clonotype was detected a few times. The CDR3 sequence is CASSRDPTISTDTQYF. The CDR3 DNA sequence: TGTGCCAGCAGTCGAGACCCGACAATTAGCACAGATACGCAGTATTTT. The rearrangement links TRBV12-3 or TRBV12-4 to TRBJ2-3; no reliable D call. This CDR3 has 16 residues. The V and J ends lost 5 bases and 0 bases respectively, with 15 bases between them.

The rearrangement joins TRBV27 to TRBJ1-1, with D possibly matching TRBD1 (6 bases). CDR3 size: 12 residues. V gave up 5 bases and J gave up 9 bases, with 13 bases separating them. Germline-derived CDR1 and CDR2 are MNHEY and SMNVEV (reference sequence). The CDR3 reads CASSLDRSQAFF. The CDR3 region has the DNA TGTGCCAGCAGTCTAGACAGGAGCCAAGCTTTCTTT.

In this sample, this clonotype turned up many times. The V gene is TRBV28, the J gene TRBJ1-6, with D possibly TRBD1 on 5 matching bases. With 8 bases removed from V and 6 bases from J, the gap between germline ends came to 11 bases. Germline lookup yields CDR1 MDHEN and CDR2 SYDVKM. CDR3 length equals 13 residues. The CDR3 sequence is CASGTSSNSPLHF. CDR3 coding DNA: TGTGCCAGCGGGACGTCCAGTAATTCACCCCTCCACTTT. Full variable domain (missing parts from reference TRBV28 and TRBJ1-6): DVKVTQSSRYLVKRTGEKVFLECVQDMDHENMFWYRQDPGLGLRLIYFSYDVKMKEKGDIPEGYSVSREKKERFSLILESASTNQTSMYLCASGTSSNSPLHFGNGTRLTVT.

About this clonotype: Compared with germline, one end of the junction differs, possibly owing to a read error. V gene TRBV20-1 combines with J gene TRBJ2-5; 13 nucleotides agree with TRBD2. The DNA end is a closer match to TRBJ2-1, so the J assignment may be wrong. This CDR3 comprises 15 residues. Germline V gene data show CDR1 as DFQATT and CDR2 as SNEGSKA (reference sequence). CDR3 amino acids: CTARDVGLAGTEQFF. CDR3 sequence (DNA): TGCACTGCTAGAGATGTGGGACTAGCGGGGACGGAGCAGTTCTTC.

This clonotype was seen only a few times. The chain employs TRBV10-3 and TRBJ1-1; no reliable D call. Trimming stripped 8 bases from V and 2 bases from J, with 18 bases between. Germline V lookup: CDR1 ENHRY, CDR2 SYGVKD. This CDR3 contains 15 residues. For the CDR3, the DNA is TGTGCCATCCGTAGAGGTTCGGAGAGAAACACTGAAGCTTTCTTT. Its translation is CAIRRGSERNTEAFF.

This clonotype was recorded many times. The CDR3 nucleotides read TGTGCCAGCACCACACTAGCGGGAGCATTCGAGCAGTACTTC. Protein sequence: CASTTLAGAFEQYF. The rearrangement uses TRBV6-1 and TRBJ2-7; the match to TRBD2 covers 11 bases. CDR3 length: 14 amino acids. Looked up from germline, CDR1 is MNHNS and CDR2 is SASEGT. Losses at the gene ends were 7 bases for V and 6 bases for J; bases not matched to a gene: 8.

Only a few counts were recorded for this clonotype. The gene calls are TRBV6-2 or TRBV6-3 and TRBJ1-1; 10 bases agree with TRBD1. The CDR3 consists of 15 residues. Germline CDR1 and CDR2: MNHEY and SVGEGT. The V and J ends lost 5 bases and 5 bases, in that order; junction bases with no gene match: 8. CDR3 coding DNA: TGTGCCAGCAGTACAGCTCCGGACAGGGGGACTGAAGCTTTCTTT. Translated: CASSTAPDRGTEAFF.

In this sample, this clonotype turned up once. This chain uses TRBV5-1 with TRBJ2-3, with D unresolved. Germline V gives CDR1 SGHRS, CDR2 YFSETQ. V lost 0 bases and J 3 bases, leaving 8 bases between the germline ends. CDR3 length: 14 residues. The CDR3 sequence is CASSLVSPTDTQYF. CDR3 DNA sequence: TGCGCCAGCAGCTTGGTGTCCCCAACAGATACGCAGTATTTT. Combining the CDR3 with reference TRBV5-1 and TRBJ2-3 gives the whole variable domain KAGVTQTPRYLIKTRGQQVTLSCSPISGHRSVSWYQQTPGQGLQFLFEYFSETQRNKGNFPGRFSGRQFSNSRSEMNVSTLELGDSALYLCASSLVSPTDTQYFGPGTRLTVL.

This clonotype was picked up a small number of times. The J gene is TRBJ1-1, the V gene TRBV3-1; the D is unclear. There are 16 residues in the CDR3. V was trimmed by 4 bases and J by 2 bases, leaving 17 bases between them. In germline, CDR1 is LGHDT, CDR2 YNNKEL (reference sequence). CDR3 residues: CASSPSFETPNTEAFF. The CDR3, as DNA: TGTGCCAGCAGCCCCTCCTTTGAGACACCTAACACTGAAGCTTTCTTT.

DNA for the CDR3: TGTGCCAGTTACGGGGACAGACAGTTCTCCCCGGTCACTGAAGCTTTCTTT. Its translation is CASYGDRQFSPVTEAFF. The rearrangement links TRBV19 to TRBJ1-1, with 7 bases matching TRBD1. Germline trimming cut 8 bases from V and 4 bases from J; bases unmatched to any gene: 19. Germline V gene lookup returns CDR1 LNHDA and CDR2 SQIVND (reference sequence). CDR3 size: 17 residues.

This clonotype was seen repeatedly, ten times or more. This chain joins TRBV15 and TRBJ2-5; D perhaps matches TRBD1 (5 bases). The V and J ends lost 5 bases and 1 base respectively, with 11 bases between them. Germline-derived CDR1 and CDR2 are LNHNV and YYDKDF (reference sequence). The CDR3 has 14 amino acids. The CDR3 region is CATSGTGSQETQYF. The CDR3 DNA follows: TGTGCCACCAGCGGTACAGGTTCCCAAGAGACCCAGTACTTC.

This chain connects TRBV5-6 to TRBJ1-1; no firm D call. Germline CDR1 SGHDT, CDR2 YYEEEE. The length of the CDR3 is 14 residues. V lost 9 bases and J 1 base, leaving 16 bases between the germline ends. The DNA for the CDR3 is TGTGCCACCTCGACGGCGAGATCGAACACTGAAGCTTTCTTT. As protein: CATSTARSNTEAFF.

This clonotype was seen a few times. V usage is TRBV11-2 and J usage is TRBJ2-7; the D gene could be TRBD1 or TRBD2 (5 bases each). CDR1 and CDR2 (germline): SGHAT, FQNNGV. The CDR3 consists of 13 residues. V shed 5 bases and J shed 3 bases, with 11 bases lying between them. CDR3 sequence: CASSRGPIYEQYF. In DNA form, the CDR3 reads TGTGCCAGCAGCCGGGGACCAATCTACGAGCAGTACTTC. Together with reference TRBV11-2 and TRBJ2-7, the CDR3 gives the full variable domain: EAGVAQSPRYKIIEKRQSVAFWCNPISGHATLYWYQQILGQGPKLLIQFQNNGVVDDSQLPKDRFSAERLKGVDSTLKIQPAKLEDSAVYLCASSRGPIYEQYFGPGTRLTVT.